Presented here are 10 T cell receptor beta chains from one specimen sequenced in a study of technical replicates of blood from a handful of donors (dated by TCRdb to 2016 to 2017). To prepare the library, the immunoSEQ multiplex PCR assay was applied. Entries here come from immuneACCESS through TCRdb and include only in-frame sequences with V and J called. Some clones fail to appear in such tables; in the studies checked, an unresolved V gene covers under half of the shortfall, and the cause of the remainder is unknown. This sample gives roughly 73,000 clones in total; 93% of them show up just once. 0.25% of the sample lies in the top ten. Sequencing used T cells isolated from PBMCs. The receptor set was obtained from a human donor in good health.

The J gene is TRBJ2-3, the V gene TRBV7-2; 7 positions agree with TRBD2. The ends lost 3 bases at V and 6 bases at J; junction bases unmatched: 6. CDR1 and CDR2 from the germline V gene are SGHTA and FQGNSA. This CDR3 spans 14 amino acids. The CDR3 is CASSLGLQTDTQYF. The CDR3 region has the DNA TGTGCCAGCAGCTTGGGACTACAGACCGATACGCAGTATTTT.

The chain joins TRBV18 to TRBJ2-7; 8 positions agree with TRBD2. This CDR3 spans 13 amino acids. Germline V gene data show CDR1 as KGHSH and CDR2 as LQKENI. Germline trimming cut 2 bases from V and 5 bases from J; bases unmatched to any gene: 2. The CDR3 DNA follows: TGTGCCAGCTCACCATCGGGAGGGAACGAGCAGTACTTC. Translated: CASSPSGGNEQYF. The whole variable domain, remainder taken from reference TRBV18 and TRBJ2-7, is NAGVMQNPRHLVRRRGQEARLRCSPMKGHSHVYWYRQLPEEGLKFMVYLQKENIIDESGMPKERFSAEFPKEGPSILRIQQVVRGDSAAYFCASSPSGGNEQYFGPGTRLTVT.

V gene TRBV30 combines with J gene TRBJ1-3; D gene unclear. Between the trimmed V and J ends, which lost 5 bases and 0 bases, there was a span of 8 bases. The CDR3 extends over 13 amino acids. The germline V gene encodes CDR1 GTSNPN and CDR2 SVGIG (reference sequence). CDR3 amino acids: CAWDSSSGNTIYF. The CDR3, as DNA: TGTGCCTGGGACTCGAGCTCTGGAAACACCATATATTTT.

The chain uses TRBV10-2 and TRBJ2-1; D possibly corresponds to TRBD1 (5 bases). Germline values: CDR1 WSHSY, CDR2 SAAADI. The CDR3 is 11 residues long. Deletions cut 6 bases from V and 8 bases from J, with 8 bases between. The CDR3 is CASRKGHEQFF. CDR3 nucleotide sequence: TGCGCCAGCAGGAAGGGGCATGAGCAGTTCTTC.

This clone has only one observation. The chain combines TRBV11-2 with TRBJ2-5; 9 bases agree with TRBD2. This CDR3 comprises 18 residues. Trimming removed 1 base from V and 3 bases from J; junction bases left unmatched: 12. The germline V gene encodes CDR1 SGHAT and CDR2 FQNNGV. The CDR3 loop is CASSLGLLAGVWEETQYF. Here the CDR3 DNA reads TGTGCCAGCAGCTTAGGGCTCTTAGCGGGAGTCTGGGAAGAGACCCAGTACTTC.

The rearrangement joins TRBV19 to TRBJ1-5; 10 bases line up with TRBD1. Trimming cost V 8 bases and J 4 bases; bases outside gene matches: 2. CDR3 length equals 13 residues. Germline lookup yields CDR1 LNHDA and CDR2 SQIVND (reference sequence). The CDR3 sequence: CASEGQGNQPQHF. The CDR3 coding sequence is TGTGCCAGTGAGGGACAGGGGAATCAGCCCCAGCATTTT.

The chain employs TRBV2 and TRBJ1-2, with no clear D. Germline values: CDR1 SNHLY, CDR2 FYNNEI. The CDR3 extends over 14 amino acids. Trimming stripped 2 bases from V and 4 bases from J, with 11 bases between. For the CDR3, the DNA is TGTGCCAGCAGTGAACAGGACTCCAGCTATGGCTACACCTTC. Encoded protein: CASSEQDSSYGYTF. The variable domain in full, with the rest retrieved from reference TRBV2 and TRBJ1-2, is EPEVTQTPSHQVTQMGQEVILRCVPISNHLYFYWYRQILGQKVEFLVSFYNNEISEKSEIFDDQFSVERPDGSNFTLKIRSTKLEDSAMYFCASSEQDSSYGYTFGSGTRLTVV.

The chain employs TRBV20-1 and TRBJ1-6; D gene unclear. Trimming stripped 5 bases from V and 8 bases from J, with 7 bases between. The CDR3 length is 11 residues. The germline V gene encodes CDR1 DFQATT and CDR2 SNEGSKA (reference sequence). CDR3 amino acids: CSAGRDSPLHF. The CDR3 region has the DNA TGCAGTGCTGGGAGGGATTCACCCCTCCACTTT.

The chain is built from TRBV5-6 and TRBJ1-2; possibly TRBD1 for D (5 bases). Germline CDR1 and CDR2: SGHDT and YYEEEE. This CDR3 has 13 residues. The V end was cut by 5 bases, the J end by 6 bases, with 14 bases between. For the CDR3, the DNA is TGTGCCAGCAGTCCTCAGGGCGTCGATGGCTACACCTTC. It is translated as CASSPQGVDGYTF.

The chain uses TRBV18 and TRBJ2-7; 9 bases fit TRBD2. V lost 3 bases, J lost 9 bases, and 9 bases stayed unmatched. Looked up from germline, CDR1 is KGHSH and CDR2 is LQKENI. The CDR3 consists of 14 residues. CDR3: CASSPETSGGWQYF. Here the CDR3 DNA reads TGTGCCAGCTCACCGGAGACTAGCGGTGGATGGCAGTACTTC.